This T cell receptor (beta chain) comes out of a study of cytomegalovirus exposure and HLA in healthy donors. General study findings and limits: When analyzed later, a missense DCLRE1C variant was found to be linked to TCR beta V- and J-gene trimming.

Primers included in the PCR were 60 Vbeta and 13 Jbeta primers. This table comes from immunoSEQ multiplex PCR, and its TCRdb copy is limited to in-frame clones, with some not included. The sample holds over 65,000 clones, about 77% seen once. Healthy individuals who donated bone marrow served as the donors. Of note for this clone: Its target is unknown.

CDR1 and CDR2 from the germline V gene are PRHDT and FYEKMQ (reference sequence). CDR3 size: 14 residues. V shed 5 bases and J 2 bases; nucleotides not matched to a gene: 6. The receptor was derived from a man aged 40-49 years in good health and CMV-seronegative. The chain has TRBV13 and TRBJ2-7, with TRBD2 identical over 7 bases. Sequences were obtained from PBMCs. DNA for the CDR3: TGTGCCAGCAGCCCGGGGGGACGGGCCTACGAGCAGTACTTC. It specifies CASSPGGRAYEQYF.